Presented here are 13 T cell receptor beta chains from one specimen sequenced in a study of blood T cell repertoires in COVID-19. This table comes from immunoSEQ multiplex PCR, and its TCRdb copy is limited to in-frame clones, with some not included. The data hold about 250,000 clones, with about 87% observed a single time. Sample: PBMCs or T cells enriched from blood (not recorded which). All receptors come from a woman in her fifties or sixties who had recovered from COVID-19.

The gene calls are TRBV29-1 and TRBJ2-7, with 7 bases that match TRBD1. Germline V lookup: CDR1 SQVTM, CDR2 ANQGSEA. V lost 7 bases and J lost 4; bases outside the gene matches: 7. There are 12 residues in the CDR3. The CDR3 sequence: CSARWGQYEQYF. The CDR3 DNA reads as TGCAGCGCCCGGTGGGGACAGTACGAGCAGTACTTC.

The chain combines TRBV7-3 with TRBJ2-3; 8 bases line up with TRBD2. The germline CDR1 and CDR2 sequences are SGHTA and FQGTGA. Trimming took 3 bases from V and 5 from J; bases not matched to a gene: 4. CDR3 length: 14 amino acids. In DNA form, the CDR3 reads TGTGCCAGCAGCTTCAGAGCGGGAGTAGATACGCAGTATTTT. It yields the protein CASSFRAGVDTQYF.

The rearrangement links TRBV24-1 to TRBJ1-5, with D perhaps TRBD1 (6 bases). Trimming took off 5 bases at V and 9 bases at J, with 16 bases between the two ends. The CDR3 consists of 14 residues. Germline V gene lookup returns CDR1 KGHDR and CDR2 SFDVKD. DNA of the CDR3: TGTGCCACCAGTGCCGTGGACAGTGGACGGCCCCAGCATTTT. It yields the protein CATSAVDSGRPQHF.

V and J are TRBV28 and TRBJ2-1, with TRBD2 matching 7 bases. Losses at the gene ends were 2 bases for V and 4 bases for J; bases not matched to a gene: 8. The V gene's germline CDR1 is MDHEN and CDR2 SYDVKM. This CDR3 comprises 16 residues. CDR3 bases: TGTGCCAGCAGTTTAGCGCTGCTAGCGGAGTACAATGAGCAGTTCTTC. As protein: CASSLALLAEYNEQFF. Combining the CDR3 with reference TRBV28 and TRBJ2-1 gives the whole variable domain DVKVTQSSRYLVKRTGEKVFLECVQDMDHENMFWYRQDPGLGLRLIYFSYDVKMKEKGDIPEGYSVSREKKERFSLILESASTNQTSMYLCASSLALLAEYNEQFFGPGTRLTVL.

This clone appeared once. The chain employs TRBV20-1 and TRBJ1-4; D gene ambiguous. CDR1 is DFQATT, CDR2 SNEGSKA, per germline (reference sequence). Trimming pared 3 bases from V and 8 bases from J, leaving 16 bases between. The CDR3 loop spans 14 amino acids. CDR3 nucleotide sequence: TGCAGTGCTAGTCCGAGCGGACCGAACGAAAAACTGTTTTTT. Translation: CSASPSGPNEKLFF.

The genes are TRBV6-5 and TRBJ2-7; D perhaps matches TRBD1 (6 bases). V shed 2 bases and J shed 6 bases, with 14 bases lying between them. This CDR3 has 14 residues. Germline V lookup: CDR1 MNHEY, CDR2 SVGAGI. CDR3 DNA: TGTGCCAGCAGTTACGGCGGCAGGGGAAGCGAGCAGTACTTC. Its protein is CASSYGGRGSEQYF.

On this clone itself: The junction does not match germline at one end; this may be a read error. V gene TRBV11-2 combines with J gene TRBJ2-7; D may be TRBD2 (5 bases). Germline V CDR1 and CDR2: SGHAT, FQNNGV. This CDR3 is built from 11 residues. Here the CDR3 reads CASSALARMHF. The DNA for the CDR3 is TGTGCCAGCAGCGCCCTAGCCCGTATGCACTTC.

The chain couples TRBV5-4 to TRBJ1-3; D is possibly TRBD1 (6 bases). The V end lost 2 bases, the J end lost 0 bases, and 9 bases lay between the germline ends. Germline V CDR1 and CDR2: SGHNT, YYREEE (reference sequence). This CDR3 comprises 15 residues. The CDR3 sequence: CASSFQGSSGNTIYF. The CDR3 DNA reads TGTGCCAGCAGCTTCCAGGGGAGCTCTGGAAACACCATATATTTT.

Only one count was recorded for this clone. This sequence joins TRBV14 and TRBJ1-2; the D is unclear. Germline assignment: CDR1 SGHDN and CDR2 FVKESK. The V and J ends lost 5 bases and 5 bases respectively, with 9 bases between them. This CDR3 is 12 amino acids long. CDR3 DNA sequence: TGTGCCAGCAGCGGGCAGATGTATGGCTACACCTTC. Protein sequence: CASSGQMYGYTF.

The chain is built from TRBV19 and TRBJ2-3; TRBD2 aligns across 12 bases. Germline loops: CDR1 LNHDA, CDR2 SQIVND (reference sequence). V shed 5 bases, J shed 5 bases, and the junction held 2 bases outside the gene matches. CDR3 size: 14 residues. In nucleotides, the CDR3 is TGTGCCAGTAGTTCTAGCGGGAGGGGAGATACGCAGTATTTT. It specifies CASSSSGRGDTQYF. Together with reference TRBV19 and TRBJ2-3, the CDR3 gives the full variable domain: DGGITQSPKYLFRKEGQNVTLSCEQNLNHDAMYWYRQDPGQGLRLIYYSQIVNDFQKGDIAEGYSVSREKKESFPLTVTSAQKNPTAFYLCASSSSGRGDTQYFGPGTRLTVL.

The DNA for the CDR3 is TGTGCCAGCAGCTTACGGAACACAGGGGGAATCTCTGGGGCCAACGTCCTGACTTTC. Translated, it gives CASSLRNTGGISGANVLTF. The V call is TRBV7-9, the J call TRBJ2-6; 8 bases fit TRBD1. Germline CDR1 SEHNR, CDR2 FQNEAQ (reference sequence). The CDR3 has 19 residues. After removal of 2 bases from V and 0 bases from J, the junction contained 9 bases not matched to a gene.

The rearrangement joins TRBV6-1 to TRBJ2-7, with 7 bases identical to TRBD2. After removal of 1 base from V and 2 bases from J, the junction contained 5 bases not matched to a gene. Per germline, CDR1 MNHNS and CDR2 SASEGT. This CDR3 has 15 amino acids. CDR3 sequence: CASSEGLRGTYEQYF. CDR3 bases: TGTGCCAGCAGTGAAGGTCTGCGGGGGACCTACGAGCAGTACTTC.

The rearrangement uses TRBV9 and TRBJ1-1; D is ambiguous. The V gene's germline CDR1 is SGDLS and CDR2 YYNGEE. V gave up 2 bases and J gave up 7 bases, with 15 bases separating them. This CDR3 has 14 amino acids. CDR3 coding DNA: TGTGCCAGCAGCGTTATTGAGGGAGTCGGTGAAGCTTTCTTT. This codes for CASSVIEGVGEAFF.